This entry features one T cell receptor beta chain sequence. This specimen belongs to a study of blood T cells in healthy people across ages. A second about 6 to 12 cycle PCR used barcoded and J-beta primers. From the 5' RACE reads, TCRdb called clonotypes with MiXCR, one entry per CDR3 protein. The sample contains 800,000 to 950,000 distinct CDR3 sequences, roughly 40% of which appear only once. This CDR3 region has 15 residues. Germline values: CDR1 SNHLY, CDR2 FYNNEI. Deletions cut 2 bases from V and 5 bases from J, with 14 bases between. Sequencing used blood. The TCR was taken from a man younger than 35 in good health. The V gene is TRBV2, the J gene TRBJ2-3, with D perhaps TRBD1 or TRBD2 (6 bases each). This CDR3 is CASSENGGQGDTQYF. The CDR3 DNA is TGTGCCAGCAGTGAAAACGGGGGCCAGGGAGATACGCAGTATTTT. Looking up the rest from reference TRBV2 and TRBJ2-3 gives the full variable domain: EPEVTQTPSHQVTQMGQEVILRCVPISNHLYFYWYRQILGQKVEFLVSFYNNEISEKSEIFDDQFSVERPDGSNFTLKIRSTKLEDSAMYFCASSENGGQGDTQYFGPGTRLTVL.